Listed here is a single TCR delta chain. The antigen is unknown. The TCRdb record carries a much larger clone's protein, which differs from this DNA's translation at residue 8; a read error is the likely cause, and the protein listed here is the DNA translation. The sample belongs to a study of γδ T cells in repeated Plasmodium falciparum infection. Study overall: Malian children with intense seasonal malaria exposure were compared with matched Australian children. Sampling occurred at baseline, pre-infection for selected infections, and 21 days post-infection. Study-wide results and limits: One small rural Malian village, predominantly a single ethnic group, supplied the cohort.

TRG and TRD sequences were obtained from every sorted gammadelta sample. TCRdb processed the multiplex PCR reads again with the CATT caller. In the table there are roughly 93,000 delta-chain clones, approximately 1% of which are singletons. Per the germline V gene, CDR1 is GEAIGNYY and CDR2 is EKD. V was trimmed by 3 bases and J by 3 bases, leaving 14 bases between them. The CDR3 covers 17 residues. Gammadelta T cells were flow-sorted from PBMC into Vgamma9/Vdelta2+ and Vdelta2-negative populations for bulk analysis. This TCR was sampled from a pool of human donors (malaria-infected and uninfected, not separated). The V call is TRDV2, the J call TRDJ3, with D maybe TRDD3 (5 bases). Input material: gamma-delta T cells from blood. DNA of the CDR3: TGTGCCTGTGACCGACCGGGGAGGAGCTGGGACACCCGACAGATGTTTTTC. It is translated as CACDRPGRSWDTRQMFF.